This T cell receptor (beta chain) stems from a study of Ad26.COV2.S vaccination and SARS-CoV-2 variants. The treatment: about 20 received Ad26.COV2.S at low or high dose, single or two shots; 5 received placebo; per-sample allocation not given. Sampling happened 63 days after the first vaccine or placebo injection. Some clones are missing from TCRdb's copy, which holds only in-frame ones; the method was immunoSEQ multiplex PCR. The sample has 440,000 or so clones; 80% to 90% are singletons. Per germline, CDR1 SGHVS and CDR2 FQNEAQ. There are 16 residues in the CDR3. The trim removed 8 bases at V and 8 bases at J, leaving 17 bases unmatched.

The clonotype was recovered from a person between 18 and 65 years old who received the Ad26.COV2.S COVID-19 vaccine or a placebo. This chain uses TRBV7-8 with TRBJ2-1, with 8 positions matching TRBD2. This material consisted of peripheral blood, taken in a trial of Ad26.COV2.S vaccine versus placebo. Written as DNA, the CDR3 is TGTGCCAGCCACGGTGGTCGGGGGGGCATTGCGGATGAGCAGTTCTTC. This sequence encodes CASHGGRGGIADEQFF. Full variable domain (rest looked up from reference TRBV7-8 and TRBJ2-1): GAGVSQSPRYKVAKRGQDVALRCDPISGHVSLFWYQQALGQGPEFLTYFQNEAQLDKSGLPSDRFFAERPEGSVSTLKIQRTQQEDSAVYLCASHGGRGGIADEQFFGPGTRLTVL.